This T cell receptor (beta chain) was sequenced in a study of T cells in Graves' hyperthyroidism and ophthalmopathy. Amplified TCR beta CDR3 regions came from RNA transcripts. HTBI primers were used for first-round RT-PCR of the TCR CDR3. TCRdb ran MiXCR on the multiplex PCR reads and lists one entry per CDR3 protein. Of around 540,000 distinct CDR3 sequences listed, under 60% are singletons. Deletions cut 6 bases from V and 0 bases from J, with 14 bases between. Germline lookup yields CDR1 ENHRY and CDR2 SYGVKD. The CDR3 extends over 15 amino acids. This sequence originates from a woman aged 18-29 years with Graves' hyperthyroidism. V is TRBV10-3 and J is TRBJ1-1; D remains unclear. The sequenced sample consisted of peripheral blood or thyroid tissue (not recorded which). The CDR3 reads CAIRGPGRMNTEAFF. In DNA form, the CDR3 reads TGTGCCATCAGGGGCCCCGGACGGATGAACACTGAAGCTTTCTTT.